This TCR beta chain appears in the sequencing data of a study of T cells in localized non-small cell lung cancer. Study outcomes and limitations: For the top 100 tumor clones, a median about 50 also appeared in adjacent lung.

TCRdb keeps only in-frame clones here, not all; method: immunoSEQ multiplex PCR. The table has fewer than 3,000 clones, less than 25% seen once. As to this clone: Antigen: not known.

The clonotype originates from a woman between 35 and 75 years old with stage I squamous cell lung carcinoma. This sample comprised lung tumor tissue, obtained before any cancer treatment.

Here the CDR3 reads CASSPPTGNEQYF. The CDR3 DNA reads as TGTGCCAGCAGTCCCCCTACAGGGAACGAGCAGTACTTC. The gene calls are TRBV28 and TRBJ2-7, with D possibly being TRBD1 (6 bases). Germline assignment: CDR1 MDHEN and CDR2 SYDVKM. Trimming removed 5 bases from V and 5 bases from J, with 13 bases in between. The CDR3 is made up of 13 amino acids.